Detailed here is one T cell receptor (beta chain). These data are taken from a study of blood T cell repertoires in COVID-19. In the original analysis: Estimates of nucleated cell counts were drawn from the amplification of reference gene primers. The assay was immunoSEQ multiplex PCR, and TCRdb's table has in-frame clones only and misses some. Clonal size and the V and J genes are those of that table, whereas D and trimming came from the DNA. The sample includes some 150,000 clones, 89% of them seen just once. V dropped 6 bases and J dropped 0 bases, with 10 bases sitting between them. From germline, CDR1 is SGHRS and CDR2 YFSETQ. The CDR3 loop spans 14 amino acids.

This clonotype originated in a human donor in a cohort sampled during active COVID-19. V usage is TRBV5-1 and J usage is TRBJ2-1; D unclear. Source material: peripheral blood. For the CDR3, the DNA is TGCGCCAGCACGGTCGCACCCTCCTACAATGAGCAGTTCTTC. It yields the protein CASTVAPSYNEQFF.